This T cell receptor beta chain comes out of a study of T cells in Graves' hyperthyroidism and ophthalmopathy. Findings and limits, study-wide: Blood also carried most thyroid clonotypes expanded above 0.001. Classification by a 13 V-J model distinguished ophthalmopathy from stable hyperthyroidism. Ophthalmopathy prediction by the model preceded onset by a median about 6 months.

Hyperthyroidism of Graves' type that showed no ophthalmopathy progression within 18 months was stable. TCR beta CDR3 regions were amplified from RNA transcripts. First-round RT-PCR with HTBI primers amplified the TCR CDR3 region. TCRdb ran MiXCR on the multiplex PCR reads and lists one entry per CDR3 protein. The sample carries some 800,000 distinct CDR3 sequences, 38% recorded once. This clonotype was detected many times. Its antigen is not known. The ends were cut back, 7 bases at V and 3 bases at J, with 15 bases in the middle. The germline V gene encodes CDR1 SQVTM and CDR2 ANQGSEA. The CDR3 length is 13 residues.

The sequence came from a man younger than 35 with Graves' hyperthyroidism. The chain joins TRBV29-1 to TRBJ2-5; possibly TRBD1 for D (5 bases). The sequencing input was blood. The CDR3 bases are TGCAGCGCCGGAACAGGAAGAGAAGAGACCCAGTACTTC. Its translation is CSAGTGREETQYF. Combining the CDR3 with reference TRBV29-1 and TRBJ2-5 gives the whole variable domain SAVISQKPSRDICQRGTSLTIQCQVDSQVTMMFWYRQQPGQSLTLIATANQGSEATYESGFVIDKFPISRPNLTFSTLTVSNMSPEDSSIYLCSAGTGREETQYFGPGTRLLVL.